This TCR beta chain originates from a study of T cell responses to AZD1222 COVID-19 vaccine. Repertoires were generated with immunoSEQ multiplex PCR, while TCRdb's copy carries only in-frame clones and drops some. Here the sample spans roughly 160,000 clones, about 91% being singletons. Material: peripheral blood, obtained on day 0 of AZD1222 vaccination. This TCR was sampled from an adult in good health.

The CDR3 loop reads CASRRQGSEQFF. As DNA, the CDR3 is TGTGCCAGCAGGAGACAGGGTAGCGAGCAGTTCTTC. The V and J genes are TRBV12-3 or TRBV12-4 and TRBJ2-1; 7 bases match TRBD1. This CDR3 has 12 residues. V was clipped by 6 bases and J by 10 bases; unmatched bases: 6.